This T cell receptor (beta chain) emerged from a study of shared T cell receptors in the human thymus. Clones were sequenced by immunoSEQ multiplex PCR, and TCRdb holds only the in-frame ones, with some missing. The profile covers hundreds of thousands of clones, with about 89% appearing a single time and roughly 0.0086% taken by the ten largest. CDR3 size: 16 residues. With V trimmed by 3 bases and J by 7 bases, 10 bases remained unmatched. Looked up from germline, CDR1 is SGHTA and CDR2 is FQGNSA. These sequences were also reported in another study, on human thymus T cells. That publication notes: In corrective heart surgery, resections were taken, and these provided the thymus tissue. Usage of V and J genes appeared biased in thymic and blood repertoires.

This chain uses TRBV7-2 with TRBJ2-7; 12 bases are shared with TRBD2. The receptor comes from a boy less than two years old with a congenital heart defect. Material for sequencing was thymocytes. The CDR3 protein is CASSLPGLAGSDEQYF. The CDR3 DNA is TGTGCCAGCAGCTTGCCAGGACTAGCGGGATCAGATGAGCAGTACTTC.